The 32 T cell receptor beta chains below all came from one sample that was sequenced in a study of T cells in women clearing cervical HPV infection (dated by TCRdb to the late 2010s). Libraries were constructed by the immunoSEQ multiplex PCR assay. TCRdb stores this immuneACCESS table with in-frame sequences only. Part of the clones is absent; in the studies checked, under half of the shortfall reflects unresolved V genes, and no reason is known for the rest. This sample's listing comprises tens of thousands of clones. Of the sample, 35% to 40% is held by the ten largest clones. The sample consisted of blood buffy coat. Receptors were obtained from a woman between 18 and 70 years old with a cervical HPV16 infection that either progressed to CIN3+ or cleared (not recorded which).

Concerning this clone: The read ends 3 residues early relative to the CDR3; the germline J gene fills the gap. The chain carries TRBV20-1 and TRBJ1-6; weak D call: TRBD1 (5 bases). V was shortened by 0 bases and J by 8 bases, with 17 bases between the two germline ends. CDR3 length: 16 residues. The germline V gene has CDR1 DFQATT and CDR2 SNEGSKA (reference sequence). CDR3 in amino acids: CSARDRRQGQYSPLHF. The covered CDR3 bases are TGCAGTGCTAGAGACCGCCGCCAGGGCCAATATTCACCC.

On this clone: The read terminates 3 residues before the CDR3 end, so the remaining end is supplied by the germline J gene. This chain links TRBV16 with TRBJ2-7; perhaps D is TRBD1 or TRBD2 (5 bases each). The CDR3 has 13 residues. V was cut by 3 bases and J by 5 bases, with 11 bases left in between. Per germline, CDR1 KGHSY and CDR2 FQNENV. The part of the CDR3 DNA that was read is TGTGCCAGCAGCCAGGGGCGAGGGAACGAG. This translates into CASSQGRGNE. The whole CDR3 sequence is CASSQGRGNEQYF.

The covered CDR3 bases are TGTGCCAGCTCACCGAGGCGTCAGGAGACG. Translation gives CASSPRRQET. The whole CDR3 reads CASSPRRQETQYF. This chain uses TRBV18 with TRBJ2-3, with D unresolved. The read halts 3 residues ahead of the CDR3 end, with the missing end drawn from the germline J gene. This CDR3 is built from 13 residues. Germline V gene data show CDR1 as KGHSH and CDR2 as LQKENI. The full variable domain, its missing parts supplied by reference TRBV18 and TRBJ2-3, is NAGVMQNPRHLVRRRGQEARLRCSPMKGHSHVYWYRQLPEEGLKFMVYLQKENIIDESGMPKERFSAEFPKEGPSILRIQQVVRGDSAAYFCASSPRRQETQYFGPGTRLTVL.

Comment on this clone: From the germline J gene comes the end of the CDR3, since the read stops 3 residues before it. The V call is TRBV20-1, the J call TRBJ2-3; 7 bases are shared with TRBD1. The CDR3 runs 13 residues. In germline, CDR1 is DFQATT, CDR2 SNEGSKA (reference sequence). The CDR3: CSVGQASNQPQYF. The covered CDR3 bases are TGCAGTGTTGGACAGGCAAGCAATCAGCCG.

Remarks on this clone: The sequence runs out 3 residues before the end of the CDR3; the remainder is reconstructed from the germline J gene. V usage is TRBV7-3 and J usage is TRBJ2-3, with TRBD2 as a possible D gene (7 bases). This CDR3 has 15 amino acids. Trimming cost V 1 base and J 4 bases, with 12 bases left between them. CDR1 is SGHTA and CDR2 is FQGTGA in the germline V gene. The CDR3 protein is CASSLIGGASDTQYF. The part of the CDR3 DNA that was read is TGTGCCAGCAGCTTAATAGGGGGGGCTTCAGATACG.

In the case of this clone: Read coverage stops 3 residues before the CDR3 terminus; the germline J gene supplies the remainder. The J gene is TRBJ1-1, the V gene TRBV19; 9 bases align to TRBD1. The J segment lost 4 bases and the V segment lost 4 bases, leaving 7 bases of the junction unmatched. Looked up from germline, CDR1 is LNHDA and CDR2 is SQIVND (reference sequence). This CDR3 has 15 amino acids. The CDR3 spells CASSTLGQGLTEAFF. The sequenced part of the CDR3 DNA is TGTGCCAGTAGTACCCTGGGACAGGGTCTCACTGAA.

Comment on this clone: The CDR3 end lies 3 residues beyond the end of the read and is filled in from the germline J gene. V and J are TRBV7-3 and TRBJ2-2; perhaps TRBD1 as D (5 bases). The CDR3 extends over 15 amino acids. Germline CDR1 reads SGHTA; CDR2 reads FQGTGA. The DNA read from the CDR3 is TGTGCCAGCAGCCCTCCCGGCTCTGGGGCCAACGTG. Its protein is CASSPPGSGANV. The complete CDR3 sequence is CASSPPGSGANVLFF.

Remarks on this clone: The CDR3 end is not reached by the read, which stops 3 residues before it; the germline J gene fills it in. The gene calls are TRBV7-3 and TRBJ2-1; D may be TRBD1 (6 bases). Germline values: CDR1 SGHTA, CDR2 FQGTGA. Trimming left V 4 bases short and J 7 bases short, with 8 bases between. The CDR3 is 12 amino acids. CDR3 sequence: CASSSTGNEQFF. CDR3 bases read: TGTGCCAGCAGCTCCACAGGGAATGAG.

Remarks on this clone: Coverage ceases 3 residues before the CDR3 finishes, and the germline J gene fills in the end. The chain links TRBV6-2 or TRBV6-3 to TRBJ2-3; no clear D gene. This CDR3 is 12 amino acids long. Germline values: CDR1 MNHEY, CDR2 SVGEGT. CDR3 DNA (partial): TGTGCCAGCAGAGAAGGGCGTCAGCCG. It is translated as CASREGRQP. The CDR3 as a whole reads CASREGRQPQYF.

On this clone: The read gets to within 3 residues of the CDR3 end, and the germline J gene fills in the rest. V and J are TRBV30 and TRBJ1-5; D perhaps matches TRBD1 (5 bases). Trimming left V 8 bases short and J 0 bases short, with 11 bases between. The CDR3 spans 13 residues. Germline values: CDR1 GTSNPN, CDR2 SVGIG (reference sequence). This chain's CDR3 is CALGGTSNQPQHF. The part of the CDR3 DNA that was read is TGTGCCCTTGGGGGGACTAGCAATCAGCCC.

About this clone itself: The sequence runs out 3 residues before the end of the CDR3; the remainder is reconstructed from the germline J gene. The chain employs TRBV29-1 and TRBJ1-4; no firm D call. Germline CDR1 reads SQVTM; CDR2 reads ANQGSEA. V was shortened by 7 bases and J by 3 bases, with 9 bases between the two germline ends. This CDR3 has 12 amino acids. The CDR3 sequence: CSALAPNEKLFF. Partial CDR3 DNA: TGCAGCGCCCTGGCCCCTAATGAAAAA.

Comment on this clone: The read gets to within 3 residues of the CDR3 end, and the germline J gene fills in the rest. The V gene is TRBV29-1, the J gene TRBJ1-1; TRBD1 matches 7 bases. With V trimmed by 4 bases and J by 2 bases, 7 bases remained unmatched. The CDR3 covers 14 residues. The germline gives CDR1 SQVTM, CDR2 ANQGSEA. The CDR3 sequence is CSVGERDRNTEAFF. The part of the CDR3 DNA that was read is TGCAGCGTTGGAGAGAGGGACAGAAACACTGAA. Based on the CDR3 plus reference TRBV29-1 and TRBJ1-1, the full variable domain is SAVISQKPSRDICQRGTSLTIQCQVDSQVTMMFWYRQQPGQSLTLIATANQGSEATYESGFVIDKFPISRPNLTFSTLTVSNMSPEDSSIYLCSVGERDRNTEAFFGQGTRLTVV.

Comments on this clone: The observed sequence ends 3 residues before the CDR3 terminus, with the missing tail filled in from the germline J gene. V and J are TRBV10-3 and TRBJ2-7; D may be TRBD1 (6 bases). The V end lost 2 bases, the J end lost 5 bases, and 10 bases lay between the germline ends. The CDR3 totals 13 residues. Germline CDR1 and CDR2: ENHRY and SYGVKD. The CDR3 region is CAISEGQGNEQYF. Incomplete CDR3 DNA: TGTGCCATCAGTGAGGGGCAGGGGAACGAG.

For this clone: The read gets to within 3 residues of the CDR3 end, and the germline J gene fills in the rest. The chain joins TRBV7-6 to TRBJ2-5; D is undetermined. There are 14 residues in the CDR3. Germline V lookup: CDR1 SGHVS, CDR2 FNYEAQ. The V and J ends lost 2 bases and 3 bases respectively, with 10 bases between them. CDR3 sequence: CASSLLSAEETQYF. The part of the CDR3 DNA that was read is TGTGCCAGCAGCTTATTAAGCGCGGAAGAGACC.

Concerning this clone itself: The read terminates 3 residues before the CDR3 end, so the remaining end is supplied by the germline J gene. The chain has TRBV19 and TRBJ1-5, with D possibly being TRBD1 (5 bases). Germline lookup yields CDR1 LNHDA and CDR2 SQIVND (reference sequence). Trimming took 6 bases from V and 6 from J, leaving 9 bases between them. This CDR3 is 12 amino acids long. CDR3 loop: CASSLRGQPQHF. CDR3 DNA (partial): TGTGCCAGTAGCCTTAGGGGTCAGCCC.

With respect to this clone: The missing CDR3 end, 3 residues past where the read stops, is filled in from the germline J gene. This chain links TRBV5-1 with TRBJ2-2, with TRBD1 as a possible D gene (5 bases). The V gene's germline CDR1 is SGHRS and CDR2 YFSETQ. V shed 2 bases and J shed 1 base, with 9 bases lying between them. This CDR3 has 15 amino acids. The chain's CDR3 is CASSLRQGNTGELFF. CDR3 DNA (partial): TGCGCCAGCAGCTTAAGGCAGGGGAACACCGGGGAG.

With regard to this clone: The missing CDR3 end, 3 residues past where the read stops, is filled in from the germline J gene. The chain has TRBV7-8 and TRBJ1-1, with a weak D call TRBD1 (6 bases). V was clipped by 4 bases and J by 4 bases, with 16 bases between them. This CDR3 is built from 15 residues. Germline CDR1 is SGHVS and CDR2 is FQNEAQ. This CDR3 is CASSSPQGLGTEAFF. The sequenced CDR3 bases are TGTGCCAGCAGCTCGCCACAGGGTTTGGGCACTGAA.

Worth noting for this clone: From the germline J gene comes the end of the CDR3, since the read stops 3 residues before it. Other DNA sequences from this sample encode an identical CDR3 as well. The chain recombines TRBV2 with TRBJ1-3; 10 bases agree with TRBD1. The CDR3 is 15 residues long. V was pared by 3 bases and J by 4 bases, with 3 bases of the junction left unmatched. Per the germline V gene, CDR1 is SNHLY and CDR2 is FYNNEI. The sequenced part of the CDR3 DNA is TGTGCCAGCAGTGACCGGGACAGGGGAGGAAACACC. Translating it yields CASSDRDRGGNT. The entire CDR3 protein is CASSDRDRGGNTIYF.

Turning to this clone: The read is 3 residues too short to cover the CDR3 end, so that end is filled in from the germline J gene. The chain has TRBV10-3 and TRBJ1-1; a possible D gene is TRBD1 (5 bases). The germline V gene encodes CDR1 ENHRY and CDR2 SYGVKD. V lost 7 bases, J lost 2 bases, and 11 bases lay in between. The CDR3 runs to 13 residues. Here the CDR3 reads CAINLGGNTEAFF. The part of the CDR3 DNA that was read is TGTGCCATCAACCTCGGGGGAAACACTGAA.

Comments on this clone: The read is 3 residues too short to cover the CDR3 end, so that end is filled in from the germline J gene. The gene calls are TRBV2 and TRBJ2-3; 9 bases fit TRBD2. The CDR3 runs to 16 residues. The germline V gene encodes CDR1 SNHLY and CDR2 FYNNEI. Partial CDR3 DNA: TGTGCCAGCAGTGTTGGGACTAGCCATAATGCCGGCACG. It codes for CASSVGTSHNAGT. The full CDR3 is CASSVGTSHNAGTQYF.

As concerns this clone: At one end the junction does not follow the germline gene, possibly because of a read error. The CDR3 extends 3 residues past the end of the read, so its final part is completed from the germline J gene. The chain couples TRBV11-2 to TRBJ2-3, with a tentative D call TRBD2 (6 bases). The CDR3 has 15 residues. Germline CDR1 SGHAT, CDR2 FQNNGV. The CDR3 reads CASSLDIGEAETQYF. Incomplete CDR3 DNA: TGTGCCAGCAGCTTAGATATAGGGGAGGCAGAGACG.

As for this clone: The sequenced fragment ends 3 residues before the CDR3 boundary, so the rest is inferred from the germline J gene. The chain employs TRBV19 and TRBJ1-1; D not certain. The CDR3 totals 13 residues. Germline V gene sequence: CDR1 LNHDA, CDR2 SQIVND (reference sequence). Deletions cut 2 bases from V and 3 bases from J, with 7 bases between. The CDR3 reads CASSIRQDTEAFF. The sequenced CDR3 bases are TGTGCCAGTAGTATAAGGCAGGACACTGAA.

Notes on this clone: The read finishes 3 residues shy of the CDR3 end, and the germline J gene is used to complete it. The rearrangement joins TRBV12-3 or TRBV12-4 to TRBJ2-5; D is uncertain. Deletions cut 1 base from V and 7 bases from J, with 10 bases between. The CDR3 covers 13 residues. The CDR3 loop reads CASSLGRLGTQYF. The part of the CDR3 DNA that was read is TGTGCCAGCAGTTTAGGCAGGTTAGGGACC.

As for this clone: The read stops 3 residues short of the end of the CDR3; the missing end is completed from the germline J gene. This rearrangement joins TRBV30 to TRBJ1-2, with 10 bases matching TRBD1. This CDR3 has 14 amino acids. The V gene end was trimmed by 5 bases and the J gene end by 5 bases; junction bases not matched to a gene: 8. Germline V gives CDR1 GTSNPN, CDR2 SVGIG (reference sequence). CDR3 sequence reads: CAWFPGQGTYGYTF. CDR3 DNA, as far as it was read: TGTGCCTGGTTCCCGGGACAGGGGACTTATGGC.

Partial CDR3 DNA: TGTGCCAGCAGCCCTTCGACAGCTACGAACACTGAA. It yields the protein CASSPSTATNTE. The CDR3 reads in full as CASSPSTATNTEAFF. The chain recombines TRBV7-9 with TRBJ1-1, with a weak D call TRBD1 (5 bases). The CDR3 end lies 3 residues beyond the end of the read and is filled in from the germline J gene. The CDR3 extends over 15 amino acids. Trimming removed 5 bases at V and 1 base at J, with 14 bases between. The V gene's germline CDR1 is SEHNR and CDR2 FQNEAQ (reference sequence). The full variable domain, completed using reference TRBV7-9 and TRBJ1-1, is DTGVSQNPRHKITKRGQNVTFRCDPISEHNRLYWYRQTLGQGPEFLTYFQNEAQLEKSRLLSDRFSAERPKGSFSTLEIQRTEQGDSAMYLCASSPSTATNTEAFFGQGTRLTVV.

This CDR3 reads CSAVAVTNTGELFF. CDR3 bases read: TGCAGTGCTGTAGCGGTGACGAACACCGGGGAG. This chain connects TRBV20-1 to TRBJ2-2; the D gene is possibly TRBD2 (6 bases). The DNA ends 3 residues before the CDR3 does, and the rest of the CDR3 is filled in from the germline J gene. The CDR3 length is 14 residues. Deletions cut 5 bases from V and 0 bases from J, with 10 bases between. In germline, CDR1 is DFQATT, CDR2 SNEGSKA (reference sequence).

In the case of this clone: The sequence runs out 3 residues before the end of the CDR3; the remainder is reconstructed from the germline J gene. This chain links TRBV30 with TRBJ2-2; 10 nucleotides agree with TRBD2. Germline lookup yields CDR1 GTSNPN and CDR2 SVGIG (reference sequence). Germline trimming cut 0 bases from V and 1 base from J; bases unmatched to any gene: 8. This CDR3 has 18 amino acids. The CDR3 reads CAWSVPSGGAMNTGELFF. The CDR3 DNA, read in part, is TGTGCCTGGAGTGTACCAAGCGGGGGGGCGATGAACACCGGGGAG.

On this clone: The missing CDR3 end, 3 residues past where the read stops, is filled in from the germline J gene. J is TRBJ2-3 and V is TRBV5-1; 7 bases agree with TRBD1. CDR1 and CDR2 (germline): SGHRS, YFSETQ. The CDR3 contains 14 residues. Trimming cost V 6 bases and J 0 bases; bases outside gene matches: 4. The CDR3 protein is CASTTGQSTDTQYF. The CDR3 bases that were read are TGCGCCAGCACTACGGGACAGAGCACAGATACG.

A note on this clone: The read ends 3 residues shy of where the CDR3 ends; the end is completed using the germline J gene. J is TRBJ2-3 and V is TRBV30; a weak D match, TRBD1 (5 bases). The CDR3 has 12 amino acids. Per germline, CDR1 GTSNPN and CDR2 SVGIG (reference sequence). Trimming stripped 0 bases from V and 6 bases from J, with 7 bases between. The CDR3 reads CAWSVAGDTQYF. The covered CDR3 bases are TGTGCCTGGAGTGTTGCAGGGGATACG.

The sequenced part of the CDR3 DNA is TGTGCCAGCAGCTTAGGCCACCAGACAGATACG. Protein product: CASSLGHQTDT. The entire CDR3 is CASSLGHQTDTQYF. V gene TRBV7-2 combines with J gene TRBJ2-3, with D uncertain. The DNA ends 3 residues before the CDR3 does, and the rest of the CDR3 is filled in from the germline J gene. Trimming removed 1 base from V and 3 bases from J, with 8 bases in between. CDR1 and CDR2 from the germline V gene are SGHTA and FQGNSA. This CDR3 spans 14 amino acids.

With respect to this clone: The read comes to an end 3 residues before the CDR3 does, leaving the germline J gene to fill in the end. J is TRBJ2-3 and V is TRBV7-3; D uncertain. CDR1 and CDR2 (germline): SGHTA, FQGTGA. The CDR3 has 14 residues. The sequenced CDR3 bases are TGTGCCAGCAGTCTTAAGGGTGGAGCCGAGACG. It codes for CASSLKGGAET. In full, the CDR3 reads CASSLKGGAETQYF.

Of note for this clone: The read stops 3 residues short of the end of the CDR3; the missing end is completed from the germline J gene. V is TRBV7-3 and J is TRBJ2-1; 11 nucleotides align to TRBD2. V lost 1 base, J lost 9 bases, and 8 bases stayed unmatched. This CDR3 is 16 amino acids long. Germline values: CDR1 SGHTA, CDR2 FQGTGA. The CDR3 protein is CASSLMKTSGAVEQFF. The covered CDR3 bases are TGTGCCAGCAGCTTAATGAAGACTAGCGGGGCAGTTGAG. Full variable domain (missing parts from reference TRBV7-3 and TRBJ2-1): GAGVSQTPSNKVTEKGKYVELRCDPISGHTALYWYRQSLGQGPEFLIYFQGTGAADDSGLPNDRFFAVRPEGSVSTLKIQRTERGDSAVYLCASSLMKTSGAVEQFFGPGTRLTVL.